This T cell receptor (beta chain) is from a study of T cells in localized non-small cell lung cancer (dated by TCRdb to about 2020). As for the study more broadly: The study analyzed T cell repertoires of 200 to 250 early-stage NSCLC patients, comparing tumors and uninvolved tumor-adjacent lungs. The cohort consisted of under 300 treatment-naive NSCLC patients whose localized lung tumors had been resected. Of the NSCLC patients, approximately 130 were male and some 97 were female, and the mean age was around 66 years. Study-level results and caveats: Uninvolved tumor-adjacent lung showed the highest T cell clonality, higher than tumor, which suggests more focused antigenic responses in the uninvolved tumor-adjacent lung. Multi-region tumor sequencing was not performed, so intratumor heterogeneity could not be excluded. Of the top 100 tumor clones, a median of roughly 56 were detected in paired uninvolved adjacent lung; about 26 were also among that lung's top 100. Because the study design was exploratory, TCR variables were selected using unadjusted p-values without false-discovery rate correction. Longer overall survival was associated with higher blood T cell density, whereas shorter survival was associated with higher adjacent-lung clonality.

The germline V gene specifies SGHRS as CDR1 and YFSETQ as CDR2. CDR3 length: 15 amino acids, cysteine to phenylalanine. Only the CDR3 part of the read is kept: 45 bases, read in frame from the first base. Deletion took 0 bases off V and 1 base off J, with a span of 10 bases between the germline ends. At diagnosis, tumor, uninvolved tumor-adjacent lung and peripheral blood were collected and then preserved as a mix of FFPE and fresh-frozen material. For TCR repertoire profiling, blood samples were analyzed as peripheral blood mononuclear cells. TCR beta CDR3 regions were sequenced from DNA using the immunoSEQ Assay. The authors processed their data as follows. To compute T cell density, TCR beta template counts were normalized to usable DNA, which was estimated by amplifying housekeeping genes. Using the preseqR package, richness was estimated by extrapolating to 120,000 templates for tissue samples and 400,000 templates for PBMC samples. Clonality was defined as one minus Pielou's evenness. To identify tissue-enriched TCRs, differential abundance testing was run on productive amino-acid clonotypes with a minimum total count of 5 and an alpha of 0.1. Repertoire overlap between compartments was quantified with the Jaccard Index and Morisita Overlap Index. GLIPH clustered TCR beta CDR3s with public tetramer-defined viral CDR3s; viral motifs required at least three viral sequences plus V-gene enrichment. The clones in this table, taken by TCRdb from immuneACCESS, are in-frame only. Not every clone is retained; where verified, under half of the shortfall comes from an unresolved V gene, and the cause of the rest is unknown. Clonal size and the V and J genes are those of that table, whereas D and trimming came from the DNA. This sample is represented by around 45,000 clones; 70% to 90% of them were singletons. More than 2% of the sample is in the top ten clones.

Remarks on this clone: Which antigen it targets is not known. No much larger clone is present one base from it, and per-base qualities are unavailable.

The sample in question was PBMCs, obtained before any cancer treatment. Recombination linked TRBV5-1 to TRBJ2-5, with a weak D call of TRBD2 (5 bases match). The source is a man aged 40 to 70 with stage II lung adenocarcinoma. At the DNA level, the sequence is TGCGCCAGCAGCTTGGGTACGACTACCCAAGAGACCCAGTACTTC. Protein translation: CASSLGTTTQETQYF. The full variable domain, completed from the reference TRBV5-1 and TRBJ2-5 proteins outside the CDR3, reads KAGVTQTPRYLIKTRGQQVTLSCSPISGHRSVSWYQQTPGQGLQFLFEYFSETQRNKGNFPGRFSGRQFSNSRSEMNVSTLELGDSALYLCASSLGTTTQETQYFGPGTRLLVL.